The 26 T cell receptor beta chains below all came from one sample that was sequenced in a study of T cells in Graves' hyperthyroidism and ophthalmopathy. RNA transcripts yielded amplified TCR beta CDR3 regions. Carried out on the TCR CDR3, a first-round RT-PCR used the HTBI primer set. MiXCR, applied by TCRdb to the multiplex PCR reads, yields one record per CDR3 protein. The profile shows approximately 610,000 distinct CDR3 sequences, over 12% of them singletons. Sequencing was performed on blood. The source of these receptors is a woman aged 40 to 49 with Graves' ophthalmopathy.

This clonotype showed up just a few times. CDR3 in amino acids: CASSQVLGTTGAQYF. For the CDR3, the DNA is TGCGCCAGCAGCCAAGTCTTGGGGACCACAGGGGCCCAGTACTTC. The rearrangement uses TRBV4-1 and TRBJ2-5; 7 bases are a match to TRBD1. V was clipped by 1 base and J by 9 bases; unmatched bases: 11. Looked up from germline, CDR1 is MGHRA and CDR2 is YSYEKL. This CDR3 has 15 residues.

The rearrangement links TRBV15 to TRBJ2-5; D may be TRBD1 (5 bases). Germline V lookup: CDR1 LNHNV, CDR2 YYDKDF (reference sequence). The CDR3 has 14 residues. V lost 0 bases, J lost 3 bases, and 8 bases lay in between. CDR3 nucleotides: TGTGCCACCAGCAGAGAGGACAACGAAGAGACCCAGTACTTC. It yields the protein CATSREDNEETQYF.

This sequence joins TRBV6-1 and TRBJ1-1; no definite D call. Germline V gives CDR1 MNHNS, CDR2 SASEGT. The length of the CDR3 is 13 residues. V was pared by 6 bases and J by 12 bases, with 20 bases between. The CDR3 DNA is TGTGCCAGCAGCTCGGTGGGCCTCCGGCGGTCTTTCTTT. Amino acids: CASSSVGLRRSFF.

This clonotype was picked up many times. The CDR3 loop reads CASTRQDNEKLFF. Here the CDR3 DNA reads TGTGCCAGCACGAGGCAGGACAATGAAAAACTGTTTTTT. The V call is TRBV6-4, the J call TRBJ1-4; D is uncertain. The CDR3 has 13 amino acids. Trimming removed 7 bases from V and 5 bases from J, with 11 bases in between. The germline CDR1 and CDR2 sequences are MRHNA and SNTAGT.

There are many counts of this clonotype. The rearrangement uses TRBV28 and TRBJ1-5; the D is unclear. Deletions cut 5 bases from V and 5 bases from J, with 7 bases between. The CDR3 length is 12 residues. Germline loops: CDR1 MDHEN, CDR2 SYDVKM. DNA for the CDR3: TGTGCCAGCAGTCACACTCATCAGCCCCAGCATTTT. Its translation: CASSHTHQPQHF.

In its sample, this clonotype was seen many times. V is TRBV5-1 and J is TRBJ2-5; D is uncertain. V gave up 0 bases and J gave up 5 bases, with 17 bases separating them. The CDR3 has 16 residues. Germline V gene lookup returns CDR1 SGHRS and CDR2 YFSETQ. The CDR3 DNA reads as TGCGCCAGCAGCTTGGATACTACAGCAATTTGGGAGACCCAGTACTTC. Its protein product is CASSLDTTAIWETQYF.

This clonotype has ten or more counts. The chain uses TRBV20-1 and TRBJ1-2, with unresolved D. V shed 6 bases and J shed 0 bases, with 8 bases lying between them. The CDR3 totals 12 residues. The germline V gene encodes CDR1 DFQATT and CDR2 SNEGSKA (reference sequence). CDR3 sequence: CSAASTNYGYTF. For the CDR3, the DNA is TGCAGTGCAGCCAGCACTAACTATGGCTACACCTTC.

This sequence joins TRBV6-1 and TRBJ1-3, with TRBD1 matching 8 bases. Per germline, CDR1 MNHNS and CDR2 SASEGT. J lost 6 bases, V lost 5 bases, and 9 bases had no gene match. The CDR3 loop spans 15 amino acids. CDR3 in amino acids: CASSPWTGIANTIYF. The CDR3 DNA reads TGTGCCAGCAGTCCCTGGACAGGGATTGCAAACACCATATATTTT.

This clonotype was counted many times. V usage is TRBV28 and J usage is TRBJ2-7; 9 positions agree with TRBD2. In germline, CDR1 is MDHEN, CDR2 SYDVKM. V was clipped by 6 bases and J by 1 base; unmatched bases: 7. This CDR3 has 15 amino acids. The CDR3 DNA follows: TGTGCCAGCAGACCATCGGCGGGAGGGTCCTACGAGCAGTACTTC. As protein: CASRPSAGGSYEQYF.

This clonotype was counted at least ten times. This CDR3 is CATRGTPTEPQHF. DNA of the CDR3: TGTGCCACCAGAGGGACACCTACAGAGCCCCAGCATTTT. V gene TRBV24-1 combines with J gene TRBJ1-5, with D possibly matching TRBD1 (6 bases). This CDR3 has 13 residues. V was shortened by 7 bases and J by 8 bases, with 14 bases between the two germline ends. In germline, CDR1 is KGHDR, CDR2 SFDVKD.

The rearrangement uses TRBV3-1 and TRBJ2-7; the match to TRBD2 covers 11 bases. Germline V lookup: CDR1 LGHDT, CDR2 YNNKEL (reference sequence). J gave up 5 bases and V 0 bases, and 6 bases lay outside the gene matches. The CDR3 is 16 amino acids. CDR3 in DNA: TGTGCCAGCAGCCAAGATTCCGGACTAGCGGGCAACGAGCAGTACTTC. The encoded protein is CASSQDSGLAGNEQYF.

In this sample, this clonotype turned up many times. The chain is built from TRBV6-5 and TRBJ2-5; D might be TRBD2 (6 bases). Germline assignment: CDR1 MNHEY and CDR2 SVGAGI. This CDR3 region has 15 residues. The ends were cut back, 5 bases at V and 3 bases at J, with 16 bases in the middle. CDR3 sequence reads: CASSPDLAREETQYF. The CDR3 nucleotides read TGTGCCAGCAGTCCTGACCTAGCGCGTGAAGAGACCCAGTACTTC.

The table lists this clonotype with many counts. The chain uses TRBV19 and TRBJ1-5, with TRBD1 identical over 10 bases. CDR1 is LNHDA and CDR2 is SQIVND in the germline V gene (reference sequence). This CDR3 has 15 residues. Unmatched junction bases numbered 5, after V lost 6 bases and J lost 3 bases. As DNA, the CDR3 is TGTGCCAGTAGCACCCGACAGGGGGCCAATCAGCCCCAGCATTTT. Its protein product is CASSTRQGANQPQHF.

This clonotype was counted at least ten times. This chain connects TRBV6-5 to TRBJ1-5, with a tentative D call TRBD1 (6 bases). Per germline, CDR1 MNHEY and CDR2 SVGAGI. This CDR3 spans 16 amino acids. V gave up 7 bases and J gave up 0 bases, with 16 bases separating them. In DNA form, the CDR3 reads TGTGCCAGCAATAAGGGGGGGCTATATAGCAATCAGCCCCAGCATTTT. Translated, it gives CASNKGGLYSNQPQHF.

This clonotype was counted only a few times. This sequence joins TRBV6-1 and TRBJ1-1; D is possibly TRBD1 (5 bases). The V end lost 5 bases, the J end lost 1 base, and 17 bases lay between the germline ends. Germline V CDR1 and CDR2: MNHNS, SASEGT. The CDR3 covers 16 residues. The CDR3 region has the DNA TGTGCCAGCAGTCCACCTTGGGGGACCGCGAACACTGAAGCTTTCTTT. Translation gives CASSPPWGTANTEAFF.

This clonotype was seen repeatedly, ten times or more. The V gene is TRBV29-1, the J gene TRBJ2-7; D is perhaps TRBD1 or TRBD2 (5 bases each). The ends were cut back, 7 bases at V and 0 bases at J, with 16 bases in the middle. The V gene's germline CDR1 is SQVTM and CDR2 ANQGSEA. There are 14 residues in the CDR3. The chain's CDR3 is CSASRDESSYEQYF. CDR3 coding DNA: TGCAGCGCTTCACGGGACGAGAGCTCCTACGAGCAGTACTTC.

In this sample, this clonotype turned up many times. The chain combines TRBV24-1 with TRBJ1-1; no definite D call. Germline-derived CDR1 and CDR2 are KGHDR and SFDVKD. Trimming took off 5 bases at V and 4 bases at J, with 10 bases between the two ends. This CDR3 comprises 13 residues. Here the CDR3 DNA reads TGTGCCACCAGTGCCGTGGATGCCACTGAAGCTTTCTTT. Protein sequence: CATSAVDATEAFF.

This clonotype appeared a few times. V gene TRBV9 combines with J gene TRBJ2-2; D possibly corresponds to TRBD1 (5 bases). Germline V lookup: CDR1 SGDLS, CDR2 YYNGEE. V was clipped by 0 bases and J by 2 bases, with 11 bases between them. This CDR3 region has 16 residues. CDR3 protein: CASSVAPDRNTGELFF. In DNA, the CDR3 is TGTGCCAGCAGCGTAGCTCCAGACAGAAACACCGGGGAGCTGTTTTTT.

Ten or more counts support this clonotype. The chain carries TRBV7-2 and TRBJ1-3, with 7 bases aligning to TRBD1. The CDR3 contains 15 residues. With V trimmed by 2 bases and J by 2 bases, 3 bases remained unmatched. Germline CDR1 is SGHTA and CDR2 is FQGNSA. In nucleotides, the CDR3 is TGTGCCAGCAGCTTAACCGGGACAGCTGGAAACACCATATATTTT. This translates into CASSLTGTAGNTIYF.

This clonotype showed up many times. CDR3 bases: TGCAGTGGCGAGCAGGGGAATGGCTACGAGCAGTACTTC. Its translation is CSGEQGNGYEQYF. The J gene is TRBJ2-7, the V gene TRBV20-1; D perhaps matches TRBD1 (6 bases). This CDR3 region has 13 residues. Germline loops: CDR1 DFQATT, CDR2 SNEGSKA (reference sequence). Between the trimmed V and J ends, which lost 7 bases and 3 bases, there was a span of 16 bases.

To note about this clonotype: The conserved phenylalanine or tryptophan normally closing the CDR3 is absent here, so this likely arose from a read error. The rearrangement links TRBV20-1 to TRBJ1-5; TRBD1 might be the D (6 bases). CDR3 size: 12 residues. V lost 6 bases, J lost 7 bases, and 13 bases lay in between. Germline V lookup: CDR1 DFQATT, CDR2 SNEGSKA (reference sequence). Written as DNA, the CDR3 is TGCAGTGCCACAACAGGGCCCCAGCCCCAGCATCTT. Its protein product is CSATTGPQPQHL.

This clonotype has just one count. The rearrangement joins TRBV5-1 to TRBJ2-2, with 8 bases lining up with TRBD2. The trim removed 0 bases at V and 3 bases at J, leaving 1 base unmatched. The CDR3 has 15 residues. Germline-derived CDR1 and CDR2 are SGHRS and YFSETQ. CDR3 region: CASSLASGYTGELFF. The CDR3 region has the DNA TGCGCCAGCAGCTTGGCTAGCGGGTACACCGGGGAGCTGTTTTTT.

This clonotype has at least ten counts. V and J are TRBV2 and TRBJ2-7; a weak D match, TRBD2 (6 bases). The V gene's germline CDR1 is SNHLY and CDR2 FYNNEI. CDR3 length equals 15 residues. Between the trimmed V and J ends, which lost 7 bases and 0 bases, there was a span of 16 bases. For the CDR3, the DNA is TGTGCCAGCAATTTTGGAGCGGGCCCCTCCTACGAGCAGTACTTC. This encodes CASNFGAGPSYEQYF. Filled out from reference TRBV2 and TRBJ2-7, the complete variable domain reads EPEVTQTPSHQVTQMGQEVILRCVPISNHLYFYWYRQILGQKVEFLVSFYNNEISEKSEIFDDQFSVERPDGSNFTLKIRSTKLEDSAMYFCASNFGAGPSYEQYFGPGTRLTVT.

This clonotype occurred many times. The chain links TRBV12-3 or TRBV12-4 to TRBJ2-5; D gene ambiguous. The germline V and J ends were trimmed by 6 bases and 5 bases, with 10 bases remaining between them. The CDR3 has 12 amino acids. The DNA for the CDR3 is TGTGCCAGCAGCCCGGTCCGGGAGACCCAGTACTTC. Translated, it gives CASSPVRETQYF.

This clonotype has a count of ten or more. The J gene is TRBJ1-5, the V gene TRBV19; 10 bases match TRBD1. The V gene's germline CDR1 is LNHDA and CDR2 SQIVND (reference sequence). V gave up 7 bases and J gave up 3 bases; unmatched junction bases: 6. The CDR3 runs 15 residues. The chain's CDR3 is CASTRTGGANQPQHF. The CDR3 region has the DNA TGTGCCAGTACCCGGACAGGGGGGGCCAATCAGCCCCAGCATTTT.

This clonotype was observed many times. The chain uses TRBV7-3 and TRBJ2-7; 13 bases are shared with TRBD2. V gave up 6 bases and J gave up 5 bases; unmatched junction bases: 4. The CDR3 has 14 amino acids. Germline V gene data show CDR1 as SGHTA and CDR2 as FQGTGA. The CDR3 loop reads CASSSGTSGNEQYF. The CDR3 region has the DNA TGTGCCAGCAGTTCCGGGACTAGCGGGAACGAGCAGTACTTC.